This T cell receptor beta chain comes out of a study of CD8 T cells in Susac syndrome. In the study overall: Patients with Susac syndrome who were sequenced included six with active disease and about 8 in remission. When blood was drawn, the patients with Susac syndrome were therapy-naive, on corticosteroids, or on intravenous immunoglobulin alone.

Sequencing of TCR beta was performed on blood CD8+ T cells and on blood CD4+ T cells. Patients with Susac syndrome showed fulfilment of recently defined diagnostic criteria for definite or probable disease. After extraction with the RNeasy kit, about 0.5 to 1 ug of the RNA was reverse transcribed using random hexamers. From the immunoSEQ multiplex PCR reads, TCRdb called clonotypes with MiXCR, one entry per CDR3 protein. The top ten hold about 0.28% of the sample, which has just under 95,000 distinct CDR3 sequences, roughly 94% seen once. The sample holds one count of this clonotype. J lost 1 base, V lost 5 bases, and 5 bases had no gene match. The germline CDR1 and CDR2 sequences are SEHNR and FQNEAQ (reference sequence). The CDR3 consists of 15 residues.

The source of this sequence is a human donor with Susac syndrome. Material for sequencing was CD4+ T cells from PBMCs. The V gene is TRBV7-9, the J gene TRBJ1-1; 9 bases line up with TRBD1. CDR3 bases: TGTGCCAGCAGCCCTGGACAGGGGCAGAACACTGAAGCTTTCTTT. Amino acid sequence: CASSPGQGQNTEAFF.